This T cell receptor beta chain was identified during a study of shared clonotypes between healthy human individuals. Study details: The cohort comprised a couple of women and a few men. Their ages spanned 18 to 49 years.

This CDR3 has 17 amino acids. The J segment lost 2 bases and the V segment lost 5 bases, leaving 10 bases of the junction unmatched. Germline V gene sequence: CDR1 SSHAT, CDR2 FNYEAQ (reference sequence). The run depth of the assay was deep. The repertoire was sequenced with immunoSEQ multiplex PCR; TCRdb's copy has only in-frame clones and lacks some. In the table there are 550,000 to 700,000 clones, around three quarters of which are singletons. The sequence was obtained from a woman in her thirties in good health. Sequencing was performed on memory CD4+ T cells sorted from blood. Subset defined: CD45RA-negative fraction. The chain is built from TRBV7-7 and TRBJ2-5; TRBD1 agrees at 11 bases. CDR3 DNA: TGTGCCAGCAGCCCAACTACCGGGACAGGGGGTCAAGAGACCCAGTACTTC. It codes for CASSPTTGTGGQETQYF.